The entry below describes one TCR beta chain. Its antigen is not known. The assay used was immunoSEQ (version v3.0), run at survey level. Method: immunoSEQ multiplex PCR; TCRdb's copy keeps in-frame clones and lacks some. The data hold about 30,000 clones, with more than 85% observed a single time. This entry is derived from a study of long-term antiretroviral therapy in people with HIV. Study-wide background: About a decade before 2015, the earliest samples were taken when ART was typically delayed.

Study observations and caveats: Pre-ART clonal expansion yielded clones that dominated the repertoire at all time points. The ART regimens used between the mid-2000s and the late 2010s may be less effective than current ones. Narrower CDR3 length ranges marked HIV repertoires relative to controls.

Germline CDR1 is MNHNS and CDR2 is SASEGT. V was cut by 4 bases and J by 5 bases, with 11 bases left in between. The CDR3 has 13 amino acids. This chain connects TRBV6-1 to TRBJ1-2; no definite D call. The sequencing here drew on unsorted PBMCs, taken 6.2 years after starting antiretroviral therapy. This TCR derives from a man aged 35 to 55 with HIV. DNA for the CDR3: TGTGCCAGCAGTGCCCTAGACGCTTATGGCTACACCTTC. Encoded protein: CASSALDAYGYTF.